This T cell receptor beta chain emerged from a study of human CD8 memory T cell subsets. Healthy donors provided the buffy coats that yielded the PBMC. Enriched by negative magnetic separation, total CD8+ T cells were obtained. From duplicate vials of fewer than 160,000 sorted CD8+ T cells per subset, RNA was isolated. The authors made TCR beta libraries using UMI-labeled 5' RACE. TCRdb reprocessed the 5' RACE reads, keeping one entry per CDR3 protein, no DNA. This sample's table has 10,000 to 11,000 distinct CDR3 sequences. CDR3 length: 16 amino acids. From germline, CDR1 is LNHNV and CDR2 YYDKDF (reference sequence).

The receptor's source is a human donor in good health. The material sequenced was CD8+ stem-like memory T cells (TSCM and TCM) sorted from PBMCs. The subset was: stem-like memory CD8 T cells (TSTEM), CCR7+ PD-1- TIGIT-. The chain is built from TRBV15 and TRBJ2-1; TCRdb's D call of TRBD2 is untestable without DNA. This CDR3 reads CATSRDMAGVGNEQFF.